This passage covers 21 T cell receptor beta chains from one sample sequenced in a study of molecular identifiers for immune sequencing clone quantification. TCRdb called the PCR reads again in MiXCR, with one record for every CDR3 protein. Of some 650,000 distinct CDR3 sequences listed, 15% to 20% are singletons. Sequences were obtained from naive CD8+ T cells from blood, with Jurkat cell RNA spiked in. Subset defined: FACS-sorted CD8+CD4-CCR7+CD45RA+ naive T cells. These receptors were taken from a human donor in good health. Some libraries in this study had Jurkat cell RNA spiked in.

As regards this clonotype: Its ends do not fully match the called genes, so a read error is possible. The chain links TRBV18 to TRBJ2-1; 7 bases map to TRBD1. This CDR3 region has 14 residues. The germline V gene has CDR1 KGHSH and CDR2 LQKENI. CDR3 nucleotides: TGTGCCGGCTCACCCTGGGACAGAGACAATGAGCAGTTCTTC. This translates into CAGSPWDRDNEQFF. Full variable domain (missing parts from reference TRBV18 and TRBJ2-1): NAGVMQNPRHLVRRRGQEARLRCSPMKGHSHVYWYRQLPEEGLKFMVYLQKENIIDESGMPKERFSAEFPKEGPSILRIQQVVRGDSAAYFCAGSPWDRDNEQFFGPGTRLTVL.

This clonotype was detected ten times or more. The rearrangement joins TRBV6-5 to TRBJ2-7, with D tentatively TRBD1 or TRBD2 (5 bases each). Deletions cut 5 bases from V and 2 bases from J, with 19 bases between. This CDR3 is 16 amino acids long. Germline loops: CDR1 MNHEY, CDR2 SVGAGI. The CDR3 coding sequence is TGTGCCAGCAGTATTTCGGGACCATACGTCACCTACGAGCAGTACTTC. Encoded protein: CASSISGPYVTYEQYF.

Note on this clonotype: A much larger clone differs by one base, so this may be a read error. The V and J genes are TRBV6-6 and TRBJ2-2; a possible D gene is TRBD2 (5 bases). CDR3 length: 13 amino acids. The germline CDR1 and CDR2 sequences are MNHNY and SVGAGI (reference sequence). As DNA, the CDR3 is TGTGCCAGCAGCGGGTTTAACACCGGGAAGCTGTTTTTT. Translation: CASSGFNTGKLFF.

This clonotype was counted ten times or more. At one boundary the junction diverges from the germline segment, which might be a read error. V is TRBV5-6 and J is TRBJ1-1, with TRBD1 matching 7 bases. Germline CDR1 reads SGHDT; CDR2 reads YYEEEE. The length of the CDR3 is 15 residues. The CDR3 sequence is CASSPGGTANTEAFF. CDR3 coding DNA: TGCGCCAGCAGCCCTGGCGGGACAGCGAACACTGAAGCTTTCTTT. The full variable domain, completed using reference TRBV5-6 and TRBJ1-1, is DAGVTQSPTHLIKTRGQQVTLRCSPKSGHDTVSWYQQALGQGPQFIFQYYEEEERQRGNFPDRFSGHQFPNYSSELNVNALLLGDSALYLCASSPGGTANTEAFFGQGTRLTVV.

This clonotype came up many times. The rearrangement joins TRBV11-3 to TRBJ2-6; D is uncertain. V was clipped by 5 bases and J by 8 bases, with 10 bases between them. The CDR3 totals 13 residues. Germline V gene lookup returns CDR1 SGHNT and CDR2 YENEEA. The CDR3 DNA reads as TGTGCCAGCAGCCCGAAGGAGTCCAACGTCCTGACTTTC. It translates to CASSPKESNVLTF.

Note on this clonotype: A read error may be the cause here, since a much bigger clone is one base away. V is TRBV2 and J is TRBJ2-4; D is uncertain. CDR3 length: 15 residues. The germline CDR1 and CDR2 sequences are SNHLY and FYNNEI. This CDR3 is CASGDPGLAKNIQYF. The CDR3 DNA reads TGTGCCAGCGGTGACCCCGGTTTAGCCAAAAACATTCAGTACTTC. The variable domain in full, with the rest retrieved from reference TRBV2 and TRBJ2-4, is EPEVTQTPSHQVTQMGQEVILRCVPISNHLYFYWYRQILGQKVEFLVSFYNNEISEKSEIFDDQFSVERPDGSNFTLKIRSTKLEDSAMYFCASGDPGLAKNIQYFGAGTRLSVL.

J is TRBJ2-5 and V is TRBV30, with D hard to call. The germline CDR1 and CDR2 sequences are GTSNPN and SVGIG (reference sequence). This CDR3 is 12 amino acids long. Trimming left V 2 bases short and J 5 bases short, with 9 bases between. Here the CDR3 DNA reads TGTGCCTGGAGTTCTGGGTACGAGACCCAGTACTTC. It codes for CAWSSGYETQYF.

This clonotype was detected only a few times. One base away lies a much larger clone, so this may be a sequencing read error. The rearrangement uses TRBV11-2 and TRBJ1-1; D is unresolved. The CDR3 contains 12 residues. The germline gives CDR1 SGHAT, CDR2 FQNNGV. The CDR3 protein is CASSPVPTEALF. Written as DNA, the CDR3 is TGTGCCAGCAGCCCCGTGCCGACTGAAGCTCTCTTT.

This chain uses TRBV2 with TRBJ2-1, with D unclear. The CDR3 loop spans 15 amino acids. CDR1 SNHLY and CDR2 FYNNEI come from the germline V gene. The CDR3 DNA sequence: TGTGCTACGGCAGTCCCCACCCCAAAGTACAATGAGCAGTTCTTC. It encodes CATAVPTPKYNEQFF.

This clonotype was counted ten times or more. The V and J genes are TRBV2 and TRBJ2-7; D not resolved. CDR3 length: 12 residues. Trimming took 6 bases from V and 2 from J, leaving 8 bases between them. Germline values: CDR1 SNHLY, CDR2 FYNNEI. The CDR3, as DNA: TGTGCCAGCAGGGACGCAGCCTACGAGCAGTACTTC. Protein: CASRDAAYEQYF.

In regard to this clonotype: A much larger clone lies a single base off, so this may be a read error. CDR3 sequence: CASHEGRPRANVLTF. The CDR3 DNA reads TGTGCCAGTCACGAGGGGAGGCCCAGGGCCAACGTCCTGACTTTC. V usage is TRBV18 and J usage is TRBJ2-6; tentatively, D is TRBD2 (6 bases). CDR3 length equals 15 residues. Germline-derived CDR1 and CDR2 are KGHSH and LQKENI. Trimming left V 9 bases short and J 5 bases short, with 17 bases between.

This clonotype was detected only a few times. The chain uses TRBV4-1 and TRBJ2-5; 14 nucleotides match TRBD2. The germline CDR1 and CDR2 sequences are MGHRA and YSYEKL. CDR3 length: 17 residues. With V trimmed by 3 bases and J by 3 bases, 6 bases remained unmatched. This CDR3 reads CASSHGTSGSWEETQYF. As DNA, the CDR3 is TGCGCCAGCAGCCACGGGACTAGCGGGAGCTGGGAAGAGACCCAGTACTTC.

On this clonotype itself: Just one base apart from a much larger clone, this may be a read error. The rearrangement uses TRBV7-9 and TRBJ2-2, with D unresolved. CDR3 length: 15 amino acids. V was pared by 3 bases and J by 9 bases, with 17 bases between. The germline gives CDR1 SEHNR, CDR2 FQNEAQ (reference sequence). The CDR3 sequence: CASSFVGPLPRELFF. CDR3 DNA sequence: TGTGCCAGCAGCTTTGTAGGGCCTCTTCCCAGGGAGCTGTTTTTT.

This clonotype was detected many times. The chain couples TRBV6-2 or TRBV6-3 to TRBJ2-7, with TRBD2 identical over 8 bases. The CDR3 runs to 13 residues. Germline trimming cut 4 bases from V and 7 bases from J; bases unmatched to any gene: 6. Germline V gene sequence: CDR1 MNHEY, CDR2 SVGEGT. CDR3 sequence reads: CASSSGLAQEQYF. The DNA for the CDR3 is TGTGCCAGCAGTTCCGGACTAGCTCAAGAGCAGTACTTC.

V gene TRBV4-1 combines with J gene TRBJ2-7; 8 bases map to TRBD1. The CDR3 spans 15 residues. Germline V gene data show CDR1 as MGHRA and CDR2 as YSYEKL. V dropped 0 bases and J dropped 7; count of bases not matched to a gene: 8. The CDR3 is CASSQEHQGAWEQYF. The CDR3 bases are TGCGCCAGCAGCCAAGAACATCAGGGGGCTTGGGAGCAGTACTTC.

This clonotype was counted many times. The gene calls are TRBV29-1 and TRBJ1-1, with D maybe TRBD1 (5 bases). The CDR3 covers 13 residues. The germline gives CDR1 SQVTM, CDR2 ANQGSEA. With 1 base removed from V and 3 bases from J, the gap between germline ends came to 9 bases. This chain's CDR3 is CSVEGGYYTEAFF. The DNA of the CDR3 is TGCAGCGTTGAAGGGGGCTATTACACTGAAGCTTTCTTT. Full variable domain (remainder filled in from reference TRBV29-1 and TRBJ1-1): SAVISQKPSRDICQRGTSLTIQCQVDSQVTMMFWYRQQPGQSLTLIATANQGSEATYESGFVIDKFPISRPNLTFSTLTVSNMSPEDSSIYLCSVEGGYYTEAFFGQGTRLTVV.

V gene TRBV12-3 or TRBV12-4 combines with J gene TRBJ1-2, with D possibly TRBD1 on 6 matching bases. V lost 4 bases and J 3 bases, leaving 12 bases between the germline ends. This CDR3 is built from 14 residues. The DNA of the CDR3 is TGTGCCAGCAGTTCAACAGGGTTTTACTATGGCTACACCTTC. Protein product: CASSSTGFYYGYTF.

On this clonotype itself: It may be a read error: a sequence one base away is much more abundant. The CDR3 loop is CASSQDPRALGTGELVF. The CDR3 bases are TGCGCCAGCAGCCAAGATCCCCGGGCGCTGGGCACCGGGGAGCTGGTTTTT. V and J are TRBV4-3 and TRBJ2-2, with D possibly being TRBD2 (5 bases). This CDR3 is 17 amino acids long. CDR1 and CDR2 (germline): LGHNA, YSLEER.

This clonotype appeared many times. This chain uses TRBV4-3 with TRBJ2-3; 8 bases line up with TRBD2. V shed 0 bases and J 4 bases; nucleotides not matched to a gene: 12. The V gene's germline CDR1 is LGHNA and CDR2 YSLEER. This CDR3 region has 18 residues. The CDR3 nucleotides are TGCGCCAGCAGCCAAGATTACGGGCTAGCGGGCCGTTCAGATACGCAGTATTTT. Its protein is CASSQDYGLAGRSDTQYF.

At least ten counts were recorded for this clonotype. V is TRBV13 and J is TRBJ2-3, with 9 bases that match TRBD2. From germline, CDR1 is PRHDT and CDR2 FYEKMQ (reference sequence). This CDR3 contains 17 residues. With 5 bases clipped from V and 3 bases from J, the junction kept 12 bases outside the gene matches. The CDR3 nucleotides read TGTGCCAGCAGCATACTCGCCGGGACTAGCAAAACAGATACGCAGTATTTT. It specifies CASSILAGTSKTDTQYF.

A note on this clonotype: This is likely an artifact of a read error, given a far larger clone one base away. The rearrangement uses TRBV6-5 and TRBJ2-7; 8 bases fit TRBD1. Trimming cost V 2 bases and J 2 bases; bases outside gene matches: 2. This CDR3 spans 14 amino acids. Germline CDR1 MNHEY, CDR2 SVGAGI. The CDR3 DNA sequence: TGTGCCAGCAGTTACGCACAGGGGGCCTACGAGCAGTACTTC. The encoded protein is CASSYAQGAYEQYF.